This is a list of T cell receptor beta chains from one sample in a study of cytomegalovirus exposure and HLA in healthy donors. The repertoire was sequenced with immunoSEQ multiplex PCR; TCRdb's copy has only in-frame clones and lacks some. The table has 250,000 to 350,000 clones, 70% to 90% seen once; the top ten hold approximately 4.3%. Sequencing used PBMCs. The receptors come from a middle-aged man in good health and CMV-seropositive. The CDR3 runs from the conserved cysteine through the conserved F or W. D genes are given only for firm matches. Some rows mark clone size as missing; the rest say once, few, many or name a class of expanded clone.

.,.,TRBV5-1,TRBJ2-5,13,TGCGCCAGCCGCCGGACTGCGTCGGAGACCCAGTACTTC,CASRRTASETQYF
.,TRBD1,TRBV6-5,TRBJ1-4,14,TGTGCCAGCAGGGACAGGGGGAGAGGTGAAAAACTGTTTTTT,CASRDRGRGEKLFF
.,.,TRBV12-2,TRBJ1-2,12,TGTGCAAGTCGCTTAGACTCCAGGGTGAACACCTTC,CASRLDSRVNTF
.,.,TRBV7-8,TRBJ1-5,18,TGTGCCAGCAGCTTAGAAATAAGGACAGTCTATAGCAATCAGCCCCAGCATTTT,CASSLEIRTVYSNQPQHF
.,TRBD2,TRBV7-6,TRBJ2-1,18,TGTGCCAGCAGCCTAGGGACTAGCGGGAGGGGGCCCTACAATGAGCAGTTCTTC,CASSLGTSGRGPYNEQFF
.,TRBD1,TRBV4-2,TRBJ1-4,14,TGTGCCAGCAGCCCAGGACAGGGGGCAGAGAAACTGTTTTTT,CASSPGQGAEKLFF
.,TRBD2,TRBV28,TRBJ2-3,14,TGTGCCAGCAGTTCGAGCGGGGGCGCAGATACGCAGTATTTT,CASSSSGGADTQYF
.,.,TRBV7-9,TRBJ1-1,14,TGTGCCAGCAGTCATAGACAGCCTAGAACTGAAGCTTTCTTT,CASSHRQPRTEAFF
.,TRBD2,TRBV28,TRBJ2-7,15,TGTGCCAGCGCAGTCCTAGCGGGAGGGCCCTACGAGCAGTACTTC,CASAVLAGGPYEQYF
once,.,TRBV6-1,TRBJ1-1,15,TGTGCCAGCACCCCAGGGCGGGGCGCGGACACTGAAGCTTTCTTT,CASTPGRGADTEAFF
.,.,TRBV5-6,TRBJ2-1,14,TGTGCCAGCAGCTTGGGTGCGTCCTACAATGAGCAGTTCTTC,CASSLGASYNEQFF
.,TRBD1,TRBV11-2,TRBJ2-5,15,TGTGCCAGCAGCGAAGGGACAGGGGGGGGCGAGACCCAGTACTTC,CASSEGTGGGETQYF
.,.,TRBV7-3,TRBJ2-1,15,TGTGCCAGCAGCTCCCTCCCGCGGCAGGGCAATGAGCAGTTCTTC,CASSSLPRQGNEQFF
.,.,TRBV18,TRBJ2-5,14,TGTGCCAGCTCACCTCTTGAGACTTTGGAGACCCAGTACTTC,CASSPLETLETQYF
once,.,TRBV7-9,TRBJ1-2,16,TGTGCCAGCAGCTTAGGAAGAGGGTCGGGGAACTATGGCTACACCTTC,CASSLGRGSGNYGYTF
.,TRBD2,TRBV7-2,TRBJ2-1,16,TGTGCCAGCAGCCATAGACTAGCGGGATCCTACAATGAGCAGTTCTTC,CASSHRLAGSYNEQFF
.,TRBD2,TRBV9,TRBJ2-3,19,TGTGCCAGCAGCGTAGGGGACATAGCGGGAGCCAGTAGCACAGATACGCAGTATTTT,CASSVGDIAGASSTDTQYF
.,TRBD2,TRBV5-4,TRBJ2-7,15,TGTGCCAGCAGCTTGTCCCCCGGGACTAGCGGAGGACCTTACTTC,CASSLSPGTSGGPYF
.,.,TRBV28,TRBJ2-4,17,TGTGCCAGCAGTTTATTGCTCCAGGGTCTAGCCAAAAACATTCAGTACTTC,CASSLLLQGLAKNIQYF
.,TRBD1,TRBV28,TRBJ1-1,16,TGTGCCAGCAGTTTGCCAGGACAGGGGGCCAACACTGAAGCTTTCTTT,CASSLPGQGANTEAFF
.,TRBD1,TRBV7-9,TRBJ2-7,14,TGTGCCAGCAGCCGCCGGGACAGGGGCTACGAGCAGTACTTC,CASSRRDRGYEQYF
.,.,TRBV13,TRBJ2-1,16,TGTGCCAGCAGCTCCACCACTAGCATTCGAAACAATGAGCAGTTCTTC,CASSSTTSIRNNEQFF
.,.,TRBV27,TRBJ1-6,14,TGTGCCAGCAGTTTCCAGGGTTTAGATTCACCCCTCCACTTT,CASSFQGLDSPLHF
few,.,TRBV12-5,TRBJ1-2,12,TGTGCTAGTGGTTTGGGCGGCTATGGCTACACCTTC,CASGLGGYGYTF
.,.,TRBV15,TRBJ2-7,15,TGTGCCACGAACGCAGGAGGGGGGGTTGGGTACGAGCAGTACTTC,CATNAGGGVGYEQYF